Each of the 5 T cell receptor beta chains below was sequenced from the same sample in a study of CXCR3-negative and CXCR3-positive naive CD8 T cells. Points from the study as a whole: Compared with CXCR3-negative naive cells, CXCR3-positive naive cells showed more hydrophobic TRB CDR3s.

No antigen has been identified for these receptors. UMI-tagged TRB cDNA libraries were built via 5' RACE. With the 5' RACE reads reprocessed, TCRdb shows one record per CDR3 protein and no DNA. The data show 6,000 to 8,000 distinct CDR3 sequences, and the top ten clones hold 1.2%. Sequences were obtained from naive CXCR3+ CD8+ T cells from blood. As for subset: CD45RO-CCR7+CD27+CD95- naive CD8+ T cells expressing CXCR3 (TNR3+). The receptors stem from a human donor in good health. Some clones in this sample may be carry-over from other donors' samples.

The chain uses TRBV6-5 and TRBJ2-5; as DNA is missing, the TRBD1 call by TCRdb cannot be tested. The CDR3 extends over 12 amino acids. CDR1 and CDR2 (germline): MNHEY, SVGAGI. CDR3 loop: CASRRDRETQYF.

The chain carries TRBV6-2 or TRBV6-3 and TRBJ2-1; TCRdb's D call of TRBD2 is untestable without DNA. This CDR3 region has 16 residues. The germline CDR1 and CDR2 sequences are MNHEY and SVGEGT. The CDR3 sequence: CASSYPAVSSYNEQFF.

The chain is built from TRBV7-9 and TRBJ2-5. This CDR3 spans 14 amino acids. The germline V gene encodes CDR1 SEHNR and CDR2 FQNEAQ (reference sequence). CDR3 residues: CASSFRLSQETQYF. Drawing the rest from reference TRBV7-9 and TRBJ2-5, the complete variable domain is DTGVSQNPRHKITKRGQNVTFRCDPISEHNRLYWYRQTLGQGPEFLTYFQNEAQLEKSRLLSDRFSAERPKGSFSTLEIQRTEQGDSAMYLCASSFRLSQETQYFGPGTRLLVL.

The chain combines TRBV10-2 with TRBJ2-2; TCRdb indicates TRBD1, and absent DNA this call remains unverified. Germline values: CDR1 WSHSY, CDR2 SAAADI. The CDR3 loop spans 16 amino acids. Here the CDR3 reads CASSDTGGAPTGELFF.

This clonotype is medium-sized by frequency. V and J are TRBV2 and TRBJ2-7; the TCRdb D gene call, TRBD1, has no DNA to confirm it. CDR1 and CDR2 (germline): SNHLY, FYNNEI. CDR3 length equals 17 residues. This CDR3 reads CASSEARVPIISYEQYF.